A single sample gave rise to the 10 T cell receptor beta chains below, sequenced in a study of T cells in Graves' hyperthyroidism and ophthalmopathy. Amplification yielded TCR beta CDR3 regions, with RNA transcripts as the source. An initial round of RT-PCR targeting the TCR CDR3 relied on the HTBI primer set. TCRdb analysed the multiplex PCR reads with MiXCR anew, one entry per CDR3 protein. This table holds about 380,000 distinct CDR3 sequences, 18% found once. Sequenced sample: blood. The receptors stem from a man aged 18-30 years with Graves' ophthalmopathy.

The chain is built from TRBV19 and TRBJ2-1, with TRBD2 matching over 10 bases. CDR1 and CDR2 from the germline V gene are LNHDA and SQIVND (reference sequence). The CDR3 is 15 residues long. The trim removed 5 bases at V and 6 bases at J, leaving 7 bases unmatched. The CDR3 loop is CASSQSGGAANEQFF. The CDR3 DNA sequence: TGTGCCAGTAGTCAAAGCGGGGGGGCGGCCAATGAGCAGTTCTTC.

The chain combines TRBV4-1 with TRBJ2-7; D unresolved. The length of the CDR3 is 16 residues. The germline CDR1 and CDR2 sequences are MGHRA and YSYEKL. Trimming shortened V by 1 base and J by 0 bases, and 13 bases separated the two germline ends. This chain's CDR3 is CASSQVIQSISYEQYF. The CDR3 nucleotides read TGCGCCAGCAGCCAAGTGATCCAGAGTATCTCCTACGAGCAGTACTTC.

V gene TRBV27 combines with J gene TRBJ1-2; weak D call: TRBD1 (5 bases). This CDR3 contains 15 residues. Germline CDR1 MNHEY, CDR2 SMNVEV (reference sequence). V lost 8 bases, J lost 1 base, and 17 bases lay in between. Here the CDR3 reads CASFARGIDNYGYTF. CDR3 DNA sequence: TGTGCCAGCTTTGCGAGGGGAATCGATAACTATGGCTACACCTTC.

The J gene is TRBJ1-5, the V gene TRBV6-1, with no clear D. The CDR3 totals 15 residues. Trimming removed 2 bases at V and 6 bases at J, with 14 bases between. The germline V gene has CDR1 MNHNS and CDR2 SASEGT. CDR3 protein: CASSENSHSPQPQHF. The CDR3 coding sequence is TGTGCCAGCAGTGAAAATTCCCATTCTCCTCAGCCCCAGCATTTT.

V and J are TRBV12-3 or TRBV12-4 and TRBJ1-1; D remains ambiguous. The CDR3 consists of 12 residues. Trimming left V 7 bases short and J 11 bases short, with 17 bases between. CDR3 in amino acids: CASTTWGLEAFF. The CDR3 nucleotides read TGTGCCAGCACCACTTGGGGTCTCGAGGCTTTCTTT.

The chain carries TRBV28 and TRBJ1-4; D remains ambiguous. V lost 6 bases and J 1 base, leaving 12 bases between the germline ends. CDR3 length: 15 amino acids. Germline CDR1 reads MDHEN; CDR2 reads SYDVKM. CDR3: CASRQRALTNEKLFF. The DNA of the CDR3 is TGTGCCAGCAGGCAAAGGGCTCTAACTAATGAAAAACTGTTTTTT.

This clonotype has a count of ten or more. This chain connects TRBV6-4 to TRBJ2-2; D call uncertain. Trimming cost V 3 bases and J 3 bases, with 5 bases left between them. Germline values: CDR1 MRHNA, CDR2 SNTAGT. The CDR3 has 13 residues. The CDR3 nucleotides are TGTGCCAGCAGTGAGGCAGACACCGGGGAGCTGTTTTTT. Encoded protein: CASSEADTGELFF.

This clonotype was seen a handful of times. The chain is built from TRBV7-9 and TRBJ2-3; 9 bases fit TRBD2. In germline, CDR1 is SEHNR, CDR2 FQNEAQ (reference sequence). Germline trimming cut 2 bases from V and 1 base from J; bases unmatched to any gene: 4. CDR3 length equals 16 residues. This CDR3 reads CASSLKASGGTDTQYF. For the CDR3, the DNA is TGTGCCAGCAGCTTAAAGGCTAGCGGGGGCACAGATACGCAGTATTTT.

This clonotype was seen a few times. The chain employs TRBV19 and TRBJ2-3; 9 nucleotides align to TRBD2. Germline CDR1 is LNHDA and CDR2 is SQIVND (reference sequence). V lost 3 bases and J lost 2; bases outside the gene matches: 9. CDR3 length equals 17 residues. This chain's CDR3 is CASSIGGRGGFTDTQYF. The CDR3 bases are TGTGCCAGTAGTATCGGGGGGCGGGGGGGCTTCACAGATACGCAGTATTTT. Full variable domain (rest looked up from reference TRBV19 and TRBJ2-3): DGGITQSPKYLFRKEGQNVTLSCEQNLNHDAMYWYRQDPGQGLRLIYYSQIVNDFQKGDIAEGYSVSREKKESFPLTVTSAQKNPTAFYLCASSIGGRGGFTDTQYFGPGTRLTVL.

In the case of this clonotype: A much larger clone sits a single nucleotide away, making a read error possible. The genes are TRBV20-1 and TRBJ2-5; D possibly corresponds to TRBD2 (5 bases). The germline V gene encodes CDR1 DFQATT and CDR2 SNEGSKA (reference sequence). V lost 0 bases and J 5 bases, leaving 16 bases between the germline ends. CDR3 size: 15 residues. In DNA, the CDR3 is TGCAGTGCTAGAGATCGGGCTGGCGGGCTGGAGACCCAGTACTTC. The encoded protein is CSARDRAGGLETQYF.